The rows below give T cell receptor beta chains drawn from one sample of a study of shared clonotypes between healthy human individuals. Repertoires were generated with immunoSEQ multiplex PCR, while TCRdb's copy carries only in-frame clones and drops some. The table shows about 2.4 million clones, with 93% occurring only once. The material sequenced was naive CD4+ T cells from PBMCs. The source is a man between 18 and 35 years old in good health. Some clones in this sample may be carry-over from other donors' samples. CDR3s include the opening cysteine and the closing phenylalanine or tryptophan. A D gene is named only where the DNA matches it firmly. Only some rows state a clone size, as once, few, many or a class for expanded clones.

CDR3 protein: CASSQLGLAGDTDTQYF
CDR3 DNA: TGTGCCAGCAGCCAACTTGGACTAGCGGGAGACACAGATACGCAGTATTTT
J gene: TRBJ2-3
V gene: TRBV4-2
clone size: .
D gene: TRBD2

CDR3 protein: CASSTYRGSSGKLFF
CDR3 DNA: TGTGCCAGTAGTACATACAGGGGGTCCTCGGGGAAACTGTTTTTT
J gene: TRBJ1-4
V gene: TRBV19
clone size: .
D gene: TRBD1

CDR3 protein: CASRTGDNQPQHF
CDR3 DNA: TGTGCCAGCAGAACAGGGGACAATCAGCCCCAGCATTTT
J gene: TRBJ1-5
V gene: TRBV6-5
clone size: .
D gene: TRBD1

CDR3 protein: CASSLMALATNEKLFF
CDR3 DNA: TGTGCCAGCAGTTTAATGGCCCTGGCAACTAATGAAAAACTGTTTTTT
J gene: TRBJ1-4
V gene: TRBV28
clone size: .
D gene: .

CDR3 protein: CASWKIGTGSNEQYF
CDR3 DNA: TGTGCCAGCTGGAAAATAGGGACAGGGTCGAACGAGCAGTACTTC
J gene: TRBJ2-7
V gene: TRBV27
clone size: .
D gene: TRBD1

CDR3 protein: CASGVGPLGEQYF
CDR3 DNA: TGTGCCAGCGGTGTAGGCCCCCTCGGCGAGCAGTACTTC
J gene: TRBJ2-7
V gene: TRBV27
clone size: .
D gene: .

CDR3 protein: CASTRVLTASLANEQYF
CDR3 DNA: TGTGCCAGCACACGGGTACTGACAGCCTCATTGGCCAACGAGCAGTACTTC
J gene: TRBJ2-7
V gene: TRBV28
clone size: .
D gene: .

CDR3 protein: CASSQGGAAYQPQHF
CDR3 DNA: TGTGCCAGCAGCCAAGGCGGGGCCGCGTATCAGCCCCAGCATTTT
J gene: TRBJ1-5
V gene: TRBV14
clone size: few
D gene: .

CDR3 protein: CATSSGQAQGTQYF
CDR3 DNA: TGTGCCACCAGCAGCGGACAGGCACAGGGAACGCAGTATTTT
J gene: TRBJ2-3
V gene: TRBV19
clone size: .
D gene: TRBD1

CDR3 protein: CASSLAPLSAPGYF
CDR3 DNA: TGTGCCAGCAGCTTAGCACCGCTATCCGCCCCCGGGTACTTC
J gene: TRBJ2-7
V gene: TRBV11-2
clone size: .
D gene: .

CDR3 protein: CASRIDRVNTGELFF
CDR3 DNA: TGTGCCAGCAGAATAGACAGGGTGAACACCGGGGAGCTGTTTTTT
J gene: TRBJ2-2
V gene: TRBV28
clone size: .
D gene: TRBD1

CDR3 protein: CASSGTGTGYNEQFF
CDR3 DNA: TGTGCCAGCAGTGGGACAGGGACAGGGTACAATGAGCAGTTCTTC
J gene: TRBJ2-1
V gene: TRBV6-5
clone size: .
D gene: TRBD1

CDR3 protein: CASSLVVAGRSEQFF
CDR3 DNA: TGCGCCAGCAGCTTGGTAGTAGCGGGAAGGAGTGAGCAGTTCTTC
J gene: TRBJ2-1
V gene: TRBV5-1
clone size: .
D gene: TRBD2

CDR3 protein: CASSLIAGNSPLHF
CDR3 DNA: TGTGCCAGCAGCTTAATTGCCGGCAATTCACCCCTCCACTTT
J gene: TRBJ1-6
V gene: TRBV7-2
clone size: .
D gene: .

CDR3 protein: CASSLGGAMTNEKLFF
CDR3 DNA: TGTGCCAGCAGCTTGGGGGGGGCTATGACTAATGAAAAACTGTTTTTT
J gene: TRBJ1-4
V gene: TRBV5-4
clone size: .
D gene: .

CDR3 protein: CASSPGTNTGELFF
CDR3 DNA: TGTGCCAGCTCACCCGGGACAAACACCGGGGAGCTGTTTTTT
J gene: TRBJ2-2
V gene: TRBV18
clone size: .
D gene: .